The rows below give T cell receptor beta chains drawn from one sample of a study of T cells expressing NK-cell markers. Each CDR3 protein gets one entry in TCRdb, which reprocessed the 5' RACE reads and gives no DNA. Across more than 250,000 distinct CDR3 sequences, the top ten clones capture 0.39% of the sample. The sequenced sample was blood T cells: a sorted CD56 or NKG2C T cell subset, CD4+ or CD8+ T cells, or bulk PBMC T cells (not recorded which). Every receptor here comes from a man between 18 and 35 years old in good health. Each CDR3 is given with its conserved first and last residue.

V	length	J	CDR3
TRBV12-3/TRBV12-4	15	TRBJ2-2	CASSLRGRKAGELFF
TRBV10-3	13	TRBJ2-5	CAINRDSQETQYF
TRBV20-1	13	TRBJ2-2	CSAVPVRTGELFF
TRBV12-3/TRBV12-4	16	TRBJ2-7	CASSWGRGGSTGEQYF
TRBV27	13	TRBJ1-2	CASSSTDHYGYTF
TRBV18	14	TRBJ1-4	CASSRQGHNEKLFF
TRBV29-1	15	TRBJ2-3	CSVEVRDRGSDTQYF
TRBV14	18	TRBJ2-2	CASSLHPGQGAGTGELFF
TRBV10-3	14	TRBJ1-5	CAISQDRPPQPQHF
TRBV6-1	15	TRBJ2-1	CASTHGDRAYNEQFF
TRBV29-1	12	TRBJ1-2	CSVGDRDYGYTF
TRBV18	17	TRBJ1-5	CASSPPEGRGSNQPQHF
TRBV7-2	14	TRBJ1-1	CASSLAQMNTEAFF
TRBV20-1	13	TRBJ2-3	CSARLAGGPSQYF
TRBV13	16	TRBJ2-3	CASSRDRREGQDTQYF
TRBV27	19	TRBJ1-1	CASSSTGLGRGLMNTEAFF
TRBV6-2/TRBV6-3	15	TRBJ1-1	CASSKTPQVDTEAFF
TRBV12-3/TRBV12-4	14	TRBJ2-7	CASSSLPRGREQYF
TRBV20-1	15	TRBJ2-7	CSARDPSGRPLEQYF
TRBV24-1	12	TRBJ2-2	CATSRITGELFF
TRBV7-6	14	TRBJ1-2	CASSLDPGTGGCSF
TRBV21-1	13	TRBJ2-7	CAQKSGGALEQYF
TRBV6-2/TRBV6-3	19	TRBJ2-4	CASRDATASPSLAKNIQYF
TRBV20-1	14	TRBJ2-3	CSARQQGFSDTQYF
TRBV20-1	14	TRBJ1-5	CSATGDTGNQPQHF
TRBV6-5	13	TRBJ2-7	CASSYNGGYEQYF
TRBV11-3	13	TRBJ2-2	CASRQQGAGELFF
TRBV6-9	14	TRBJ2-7	CAIKTDSYSYEQYF
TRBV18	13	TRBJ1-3	CASSLSDGNTIYF
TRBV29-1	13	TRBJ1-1	CSVNEGANTEAFF
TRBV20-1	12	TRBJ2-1	CSARANLGEQFF
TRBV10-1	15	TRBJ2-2	CASSEMVNSIGELFF
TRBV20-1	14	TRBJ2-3	CSARNRDWGVAQYF
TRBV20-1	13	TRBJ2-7	CSAVSPYRSEQYF
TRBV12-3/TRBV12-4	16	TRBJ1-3	CASRSNVGHSGNTIYF
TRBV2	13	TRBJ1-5	CASRRTYDQPQHF
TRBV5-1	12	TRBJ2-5	CASRSGSETQYF
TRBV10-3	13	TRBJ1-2	CAISESMREGYTF
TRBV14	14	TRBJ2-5	CASSHDGGWETQYF
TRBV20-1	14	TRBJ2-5	CSARMASAQETQYF
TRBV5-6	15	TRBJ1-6	CASSFVRGRNSPLHF
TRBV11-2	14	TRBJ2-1	CASSFGGKYNEQFF
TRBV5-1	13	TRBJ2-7	CASSRSQGSEQYF
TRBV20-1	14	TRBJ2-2	CSALNRGSTGELFF
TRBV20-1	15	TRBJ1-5	CSAIIQGSSNQPQHF
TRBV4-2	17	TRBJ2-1	CASSRGLAGSQYNEQFF
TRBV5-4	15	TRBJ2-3	CASRLQGFDADTQYF
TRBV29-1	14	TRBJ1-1	CSVDGRIGSTEAFF
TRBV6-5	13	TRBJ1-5	CASSYGEWGPQHF